This T cell receptor (beta chain) is from a study of blood T cell repertoires in COVID-19. Overall study: Donors in the United States, Italy and Spain gave samples during acute or convalescent COVID-19. Sources were T cells, B-cell-depleted T cells, or PBMCs; the material itself was cDNA or gDNA.

The CDR3 has 14 residues. In germline, CDR1 is WSHSY, CDR2 SAAADI. V lost 7 bases, J lost 2 bases, and 4 bases stayed unmatched. Study processing details: By means of reference gene primer amplification, nucleated cell counts were estimated. Measured with immunoSEQ multiplex PCR; TCRdb has only the in-frame clones, and not every one. D and trimming were read from the DNA, whereas the V and J calls and clone size are those reported in that table. The data show 180,000 or so clones, about 80% seen once. The source material was peripheral blood. The TCR was taken from a human donor with acute or convalescent COVID-19. The donor label of this sample is uncertain. The V gene is TRBV10-2, the J gene TRBJ2-3, with TRBD2 matching over 9 bases. The CDR3 loop is CASTSGRPTDTQYF. In nucleotides, the CDR3 is TGCGCCAGCACCAGCGGGAGGCCCACAGATACGCAGTATTTT.